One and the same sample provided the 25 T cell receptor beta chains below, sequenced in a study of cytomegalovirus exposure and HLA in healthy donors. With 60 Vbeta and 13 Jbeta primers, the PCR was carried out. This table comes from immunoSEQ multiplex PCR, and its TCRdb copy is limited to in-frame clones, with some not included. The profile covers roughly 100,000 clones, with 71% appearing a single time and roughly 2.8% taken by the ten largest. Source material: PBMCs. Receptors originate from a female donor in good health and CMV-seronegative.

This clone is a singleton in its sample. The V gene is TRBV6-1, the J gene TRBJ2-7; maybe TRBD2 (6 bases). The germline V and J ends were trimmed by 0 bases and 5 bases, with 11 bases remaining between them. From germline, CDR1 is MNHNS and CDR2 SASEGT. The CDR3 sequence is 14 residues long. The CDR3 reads CASSEAGGYHEQYF. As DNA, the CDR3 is TGTGCCAGCAGTGAAGCTGGAGGGTACCACGAGCAGTACTTC.

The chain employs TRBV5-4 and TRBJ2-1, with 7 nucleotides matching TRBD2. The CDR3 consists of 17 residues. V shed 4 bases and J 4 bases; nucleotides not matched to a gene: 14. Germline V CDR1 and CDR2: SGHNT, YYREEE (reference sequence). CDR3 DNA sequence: TGTGCCAGCAGCCCCACTCCGGGGGGACTGGGTTACAATGAGCAGTTCTTC. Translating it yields CASSPTPGGLGYNEQFF.

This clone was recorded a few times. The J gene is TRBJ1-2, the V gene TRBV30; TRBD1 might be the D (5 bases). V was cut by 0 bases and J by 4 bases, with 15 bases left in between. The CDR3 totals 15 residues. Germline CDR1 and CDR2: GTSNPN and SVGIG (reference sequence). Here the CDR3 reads CAWSVLGGASYGYTF. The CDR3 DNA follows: TGTGCCTGGAGTGTATTGGGAGGGGCCTCCTATGGCTACACCTTC. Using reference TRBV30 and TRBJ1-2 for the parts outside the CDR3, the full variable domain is SQTIHQWPATLVQPVGSPLSLECTVEGTSNPNLYWYRQAAGRGLQLLFYSVGIGQISSEVPQNLSASRPQDRQFILSSKKLLLSDSGFYLCAWSVLGGASYGYTFGSGTRLTVV.

This CDR3 reads CASSPLRETQYF. In DNA, the CDR3 is TGTGCCAGCTCACCTCTACGAGAGACCCAGTACTTC. This chain connects TRBV6-5 to TRBJ2-5; D not resolved. In germline, CDR1 is MNHEY, CDR2 SVGAGI. Between the trimmed V and J ends, which lost 8 bases and 4 bases, there was a span of 11 bases. CDR3 length: 12 amino acids.

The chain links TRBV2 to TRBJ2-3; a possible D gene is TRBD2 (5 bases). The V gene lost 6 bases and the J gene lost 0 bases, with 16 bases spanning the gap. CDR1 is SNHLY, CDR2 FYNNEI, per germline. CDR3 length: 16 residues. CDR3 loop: CASSPGLYTSTDTQYF. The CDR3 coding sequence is TGTGCCAGCAGCCCAGGACTGTACACTAGCACAGATACGCAGTATTTT.

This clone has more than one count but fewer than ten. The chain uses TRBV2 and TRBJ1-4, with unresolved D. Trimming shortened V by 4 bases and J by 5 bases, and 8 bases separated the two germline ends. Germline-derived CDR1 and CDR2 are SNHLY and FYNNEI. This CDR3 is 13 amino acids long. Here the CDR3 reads CASSASLNEKLFF. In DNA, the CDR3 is TGTGCCAGCAGTGCCAGTTTAAATGAAAAACTGTTTTTT.

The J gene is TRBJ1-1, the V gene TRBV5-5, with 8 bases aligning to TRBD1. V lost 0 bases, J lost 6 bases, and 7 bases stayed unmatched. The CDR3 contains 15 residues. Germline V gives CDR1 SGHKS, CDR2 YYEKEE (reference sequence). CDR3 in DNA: TGTGCCAGCAGCTTGGTGCACACAGGGGGAGCTGAAGCTTTCTTT. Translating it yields CASSLVHTGGAEAFF.

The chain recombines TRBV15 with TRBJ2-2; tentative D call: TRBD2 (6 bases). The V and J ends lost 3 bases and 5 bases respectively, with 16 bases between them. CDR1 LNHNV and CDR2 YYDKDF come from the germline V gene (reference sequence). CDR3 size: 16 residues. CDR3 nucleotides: TGTGCCACCAGCAGTGACTCCGGGACTGTTACCGGGGAGCTGTTTTTT. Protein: CATSSDSGTVTGELFF.

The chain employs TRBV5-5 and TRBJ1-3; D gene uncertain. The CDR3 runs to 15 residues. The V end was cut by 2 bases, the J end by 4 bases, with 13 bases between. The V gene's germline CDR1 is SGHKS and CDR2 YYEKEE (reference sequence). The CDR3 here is CASSLRGNLGNTIYF. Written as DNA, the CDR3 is TGTGCCAGCAGCTTAAGAGGGAATCTCGGAAACACCATATATTTT.

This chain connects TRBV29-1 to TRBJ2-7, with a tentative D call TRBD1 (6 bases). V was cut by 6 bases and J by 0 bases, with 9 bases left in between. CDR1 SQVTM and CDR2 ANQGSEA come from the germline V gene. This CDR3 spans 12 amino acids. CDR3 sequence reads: CSVWTDSYEQYF. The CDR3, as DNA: TGCAGCGTCTGGACAGACTCCTACGAGCAGTACTTC.

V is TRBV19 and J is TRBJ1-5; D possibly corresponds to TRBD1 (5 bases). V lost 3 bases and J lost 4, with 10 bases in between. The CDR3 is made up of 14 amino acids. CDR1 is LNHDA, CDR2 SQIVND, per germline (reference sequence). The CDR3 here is CASSIGAENQPQHF. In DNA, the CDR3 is TGTGCCAGTAGTATTGGGGCAGAGAATCAGCCCCAGCATTTT.

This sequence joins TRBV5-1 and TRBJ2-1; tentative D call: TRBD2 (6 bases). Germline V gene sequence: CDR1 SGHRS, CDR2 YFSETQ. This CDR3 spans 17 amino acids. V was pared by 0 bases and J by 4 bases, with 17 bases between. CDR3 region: CASSLVASALRYNEQFF. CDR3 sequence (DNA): TGCGCCAGCAGCTTGGTGGCTAGCGCCCTGCGTTACAATGAGCAGTTCTTC. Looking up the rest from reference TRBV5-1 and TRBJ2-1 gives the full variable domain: KAGVTQTPRYLIKTRGQQVTLSCSPISGHRSVSWYQQTPGQGLQFLFEYFSETQRNKGNFPGRFSGRQFSNSRSEMNVSTLELGDSALYLCASSLVASALRYNEQFFGPGTRLTVL.

CDR3 bases: TGTGCCAGCAGTTTAGTCCGAGGCTCTGGGGCCAACGTCCTGACTTTC. The encoded protein is CASSLVRGSGANVLTF. This chain links TRBV27 with TRBJ2-6; unclear D gene. The germline gives CDR1 MNHEY, CDR2 SMNVEV (reference sequence). This CDR3 comprises 16 residues. Trimming removed 2 bases from V and 0 bases from J, with 8 bases in between.

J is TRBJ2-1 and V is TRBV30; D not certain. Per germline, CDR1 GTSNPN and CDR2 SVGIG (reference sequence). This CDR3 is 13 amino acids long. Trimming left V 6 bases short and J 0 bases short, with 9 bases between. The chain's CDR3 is CACAPSSYNEQFF. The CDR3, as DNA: TGTGCCTGTGCTCCCAGCTCCTACAATGAGCAGTTCTTC.

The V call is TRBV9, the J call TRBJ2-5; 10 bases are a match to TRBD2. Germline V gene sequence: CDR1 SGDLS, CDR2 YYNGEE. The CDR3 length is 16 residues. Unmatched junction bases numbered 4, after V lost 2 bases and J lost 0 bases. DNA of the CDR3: TGTGCCAGCAGCGTTGGACTAGCGGTGTACCAAGAGACCCAGTACTTC. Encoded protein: CASSVGLAVYQETQYF.

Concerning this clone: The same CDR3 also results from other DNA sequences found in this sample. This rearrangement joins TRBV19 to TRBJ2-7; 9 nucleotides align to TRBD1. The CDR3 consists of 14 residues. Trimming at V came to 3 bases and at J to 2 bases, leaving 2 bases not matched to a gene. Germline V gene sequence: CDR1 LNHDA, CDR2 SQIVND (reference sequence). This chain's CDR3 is CASSMGQGAYEQYF. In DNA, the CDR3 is TGTGCCAGTAGTATGGGACAGGGAGCCTACGAGCAGTACTTC.

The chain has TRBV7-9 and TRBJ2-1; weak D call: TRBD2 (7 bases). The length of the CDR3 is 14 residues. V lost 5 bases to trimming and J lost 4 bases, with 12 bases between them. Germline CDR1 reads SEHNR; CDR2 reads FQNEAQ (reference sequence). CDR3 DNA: TGTGCCAGCAGCCCGAAGGGGGGGTACAATGAGCAGTTCTTC. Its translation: CASSPKGGYNEQFF.

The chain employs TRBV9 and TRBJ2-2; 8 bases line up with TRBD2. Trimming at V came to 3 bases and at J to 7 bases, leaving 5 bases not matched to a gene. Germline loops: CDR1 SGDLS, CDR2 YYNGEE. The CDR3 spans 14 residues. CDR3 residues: CASSETSADGELFF. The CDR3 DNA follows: TGTGCCAGCAGCGAGACTAGCGCCGACGGGGAGCTGTTTTTT.

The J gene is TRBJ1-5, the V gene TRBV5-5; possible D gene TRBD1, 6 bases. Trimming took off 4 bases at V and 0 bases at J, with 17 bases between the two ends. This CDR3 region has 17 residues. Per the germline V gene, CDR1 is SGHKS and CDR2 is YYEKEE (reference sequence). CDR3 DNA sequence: TGTGCCAGCAGCCCGCTCGGGGGGCTCATTAGCAATCAGCCCCAGCATTTT. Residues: CASSPLGGLISNQPQHF.

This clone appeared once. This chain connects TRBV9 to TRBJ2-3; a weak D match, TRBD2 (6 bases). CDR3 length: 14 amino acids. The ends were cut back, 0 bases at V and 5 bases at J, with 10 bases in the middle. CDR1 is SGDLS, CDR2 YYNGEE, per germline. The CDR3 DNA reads TGTGCCAGCAGCGTAGACCGGGGGATAGATACGCAGTATTTT. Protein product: CASSVDRGIDTQYF.

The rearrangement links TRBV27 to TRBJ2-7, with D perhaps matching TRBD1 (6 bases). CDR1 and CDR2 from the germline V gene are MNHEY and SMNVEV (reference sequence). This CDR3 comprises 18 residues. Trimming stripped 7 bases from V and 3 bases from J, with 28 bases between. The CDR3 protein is CASKFHLLEGQFNYEQYF. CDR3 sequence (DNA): TGTGCCAGCAAATTTCATCTATTGGAAGGACAGTTCAACTACGAGCAGTACTTC.

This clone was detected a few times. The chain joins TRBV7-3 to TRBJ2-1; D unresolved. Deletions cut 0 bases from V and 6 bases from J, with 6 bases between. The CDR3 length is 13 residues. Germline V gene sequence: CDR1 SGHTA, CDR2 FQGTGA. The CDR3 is CASSLTSSNEQFF. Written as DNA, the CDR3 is TGTGCCAGCAGCTTAACTAGCTCCAATGAGCAGTTCTTC. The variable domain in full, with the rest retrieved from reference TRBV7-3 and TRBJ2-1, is GAGVSQTPSNKVTEKGKYVELRCDPISGHTALYWYRQSLGQGPEFLIYFQGTGAADDSGLPNDRFFAVRPEGSVSTLKIQRTERGDSAVYLCASSLTSSNEQFFGPGTRLTVL.

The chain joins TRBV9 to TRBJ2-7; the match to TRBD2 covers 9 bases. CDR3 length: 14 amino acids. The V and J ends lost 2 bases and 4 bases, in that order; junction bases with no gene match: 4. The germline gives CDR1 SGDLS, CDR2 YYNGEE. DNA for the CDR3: TGTGCCAGCAGCGTTAGCGGGAGCGGATACGAGCAGTACTTC. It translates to CASSVSGSGYEQYF.

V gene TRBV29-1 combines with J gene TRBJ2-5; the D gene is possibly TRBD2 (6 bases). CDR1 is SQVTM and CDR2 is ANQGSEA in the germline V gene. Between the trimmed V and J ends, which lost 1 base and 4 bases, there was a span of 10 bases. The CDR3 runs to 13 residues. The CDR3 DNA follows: TGCAGCGTTGAAGGGGGGGACTTAGAGACCCAGTACTTC. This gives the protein CSVEGGDLETQYF.

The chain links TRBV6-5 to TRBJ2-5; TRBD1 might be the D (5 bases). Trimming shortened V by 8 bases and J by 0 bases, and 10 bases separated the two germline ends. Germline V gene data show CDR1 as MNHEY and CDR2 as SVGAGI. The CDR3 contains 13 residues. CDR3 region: CASLDRHQETQYF. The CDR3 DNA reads TGTGCCAGCCTTGACAGACACCAAGAGACCCAGTACTTC.